Below, 26 T cell receptor beta chains from the same sample are listed, as sequenced in a study of blood T cell repertoires in COVID-19. TCRdb's table, derived via immunoSEQ multiplex PCR, lists solely in-frame clones and lacks some. The sample lists hundreds of thousands of clones; 80% to 90% were seen once. Material: PBMCs or T cells enriched from blood (not recorded which). The receptors were gathered from a woman aged 40 to 49 with acute COVID-19.

The chain couples TRBV9 to TRBJ1-3; D is ambiguous. Deletions cut 4 bases from V and 0 bases from J, with 11 bases between. Germline V CDR1 and CDR2: SGDLS, YYNGEE. CDR3 size: 15 residues. The CDR3: CASSLNIISGNTIYF. CDR3 nucleotides: TGTGCCAGCAGCTTAAACATCATCTCTGGAAACACCATATATTTT.

The chain carries TRBV15 and TRBJ2-5; 8 bases line up with TRBD2. The germline CDR1 and CDR2 sequences are LNHNV and YYDKDF (reference sequence). The V and J ends lost 5 bases and 5 bases, in that order; junction bases with no gene match: 7. The CDR3 totals 14 residues. The CDR3 here is CATSSGRARETQYF. CDR3 DNA sequence: TGTGCCACCAGCTCCGGGAGGGCCAGGGAGACCCAGTACTTC.

This clone counts as medium-sized. The chain combines TRBV19 with TRBJ2-2, with a tentative D call TRBD2 (5 bases). Germline CDR1 reads LNHDA; CDR2 reads SQIVND (reference sequence). The CDR3 extends over 15 amino acids. V dropped 2 bases and J dropped 6 bases, with 13 bases sitting between them. CDR3 protein: CASSILLSGPGELFF. For the CDR3, the DNA is TGTGCCAGTAGTATATTGTTGAGCGGCCCCGGGGAGCTGTTTTTT.

The chain links TRBV6-5 to TRBJ1-4; D perhaps matches TRBD1 (6 bases). Trimming pared 2 bases from V and 14 bases from J, leaving 18 bases between. This CDR3 is 14 amino acids long. Germline V gives CDR1 MNHEY, CDR2 SVGAGI. As DNA, the CDR3 is TGTGCCAGCAGTTACGAGTGGGGGCCGCGATCGCTGTTTTTT. Protein: CASSYEWGPRSLFF.

The table lists this clone with a count of one. The chain is built from TRBV11-3 and TRBJ2-1; D is unresolved. Germline values: CDR1 SGHNT, CDR2 YENEEA. V was trimmed by 5 bases and J by 0 bases, leaving 11 bases between them. This CDR3 contains 15 residues. The CDR3: CASSTAMSSYNEQFF. CDR3 coding DNA: TGTGCCAGCAGCACAGCCATGAGCTCCTACAATGAGCAGTTCTTC.

This clone was recorded once. This chain connects TRBV4-1 to TRBJ2-1; TRBD2 is a possible D gene (6 bases). V was clipped by 2 bases and J by 0 bases, with 8 bases between them. There are 15 residues in the CDR3. From germline, CDR1 is MGHRA and CDR2 YSYEKL. The CDR3 protein is CASSQQEGSYNEQFF. CDR3 nucleotide sequence: TGCGCCAGCAGCCAACAGGAGGGCTCCTACAATGAGCAGTTCTTC.

The genes are TRBV3-1 (or the pseudogene TRBV3-2) and TRBJ1-2; tentative D call: TRBD1 (6 bases). The CDR3 loop spans 15 amino acids. The ends were cut back, 5 bases at V and 5 bases at J, with 18 bases in the middle. From germline, CDR1 is LGHDT and CDR2 YNNKEL (reference sequence). This CDR3 reads CASSSRDTFKYGYTF. In DNA, the CDR3 is TGTGCCAGCAGCTCGAGGGACACCTTTAAATATGGCTACACCTTC.

The table lists this clone with a count of one. The genes are TRBV11-3 and TRBJ2-1, with TRBD2 matching over 10 bases. The germline gives CDR1 SGHNT, CDR2 YENEEA. J gave up 6 bases and V 5 bases, and 10 bases lay outside the gene matches. The CDR3 is made up of 16 amino acids. CDR3: CASSMPSGRAVNEQFF. DNA for the CDR3: TGTGCCAGCAGCATGCCCAGCGGGAGGGCCGTCAATGAGCAGTTCTTC.

This rearrangement joins TRBV4-1 to TRBJ2-7, with 7 bases that match TRBD2. The germline gives CDR1 MGHRA, CDR2 YSYEKL. The V and J ends lost 1 base and 9 bases, in that order; junction bases with no gene match: 9. The CDR3 spans 14 residues. The CDR3 sequence: CASSQVGTPGGQYF. CDR3 nucleotide sequence: TGCGCCAGCAGCCAAGTCGGAACCCCGGGAGGGCAGTACTTC.

DNA of the CDR3: TGCGCCAGCAGCCAAGATCCAGGGTCGGGCAATGAGCAGTTCTTC. Protein sequence: CASSQDPGSGNEQFF. The chain couples TRBV4-1 to TRBJ2-1; TRBD1 is a possible D gene (5 bases). The CDR3 contains 15 residues. Trimming left V 0 bases short and J 6 bases short, with 12 bases between. The germline V gene encodes CDR1 MGHRA and CDR2 YSYEKL.

The chain has TRBV5-1 and TRBJ2-7; D remains ambiguous. The germline CDR1 and CDR2 sequences are SGHRS and YFSETQ. The V gene lost 2 bases and the J gene lost 3 bases, with 9 bases spanning the gap. CDR3 size: 13 residues. The CDR3 coding sequence is TGCGCCAGCAGCTTAGAACAGTACTACGAGCAGTACTTC. It translates to CASSLEQYYEQYF.

The chain joins TRBV4-1 to TRBJ2-1; D ambiguous. V lost 0 bases to trimming and J lost 3 bases, with 9 bases between them. The CDR3 is made up of 15 amino acids. Germline CDR1 reads MGHRA; CDR2 reads YSYEKL. The CDR3 DNA follows: TGCGCCAGCAGCCAAGATTGGAGCCGCTACAATGAGCAGTTCTTC. Amino acid sequence: CASSQDWSRYNEQFF.

The chain joins TRBV6-5 to TRBJ2-7; D possibly corresponds to TRBD2 (6 bases). CDR1 is MNHEY and CDR2 is SVGAGI in the germline V gene. There are 13 residues in the CDR3. V lost 7 bases and J lost 7, with 17 bases in between. In DNA form, the CDR3 reads TGTGCCAGCAACCGCGACAGCGGGTATGAGCAGTACTTC. Translating gives CASNRDSGYEQYF.

The chain recombines TRBV21-1 with TRBJ2-7; TRBD2, the table's D call, was not compared with the DNA. TRBV21-1 is designated a pseudogene. The CDR3 contains 16 residues. The CDR3 bases are TGTGCCAGCAGCAAAGGCTCACCGAGGTGGTCCTACGAGCAGTACTTC. This codes for CASSKGSPRWSYEQYF.

The rearrangement joins TRBV7-2 to TRBJ2-1, with D perhaps TRBD2 (6 bases). Trimming shortened V by 1 base and J by 6 bases, and 13 bases separated the two germline ends. Germline V gene sequence: CDR1 SGHTA, CDR2 FQGNSA. This CDR3 comprises 15 residues. CDR3 residues: CASSLDGLYLNEQFF. In nucleotides, the CDR3 is TGTGCCAGCAGCTTAGATGGACTATATCTCAATGAGCAGTTCTTC.

This sequence joins TRBV18 and TRBJ1-1; perhaps TRBD1 as D (6 bases). V gave up 3 bases and J gave up 5 bases, with 16 bases separating them. The CDR3 is 15 residues long. Germline V CDR1 and CDR2: KGHSH, LQKENI. The CDR3 loop is CASSPAGGVGTEAFF. The DNA for the CDR3 is TGTGCCAGCTCACCGGCGGGGGGCGTGGGGACTGAAGCTTTCTTT.

V gene TRBV27 combines with J gene TRBJ2-1; TRBD1 agrees at 8 bases. Germline V lookup: CDR1 MNHEY, CDR2 SMNVEV (reference sequence). CDR3 length equals 15 residues. Trimming took 6 bases from V and 5 from J; bases not matched to a gene: 9. CDR3 sequence reads: CASSARQGWNNEQFF. The CDR3 DNA reads as TGTGCCAGCAGCGCACGACAGGGGTGGAACAATGAGCAGTTCTTC.

The CDR3 reads CASSFGGASTGELFF. DNA of the CDR3: TGTGCCAGCAGTTTTGGGGGGGCGAGTACCGGGGAGCTGTTTTTT. The chain recombines TRBV28 with TRBJ2-2, with a weak D call TRBD2 (7 bases). V lost 3 bases and J lost 5, with 13 bases in between. Germline V gene sequence: CDR1 MDHEN, CDR2 SYDVKM. The CDR3 consists of 15 residues. Drawing the rest from reference TRBV28 and TRBJ2-2, the complete variable domain is DVKVTQSSRYLVKRTGEKVFLECVQDMDHENMFWYRQDPGLGLRLIYFSYDVKMKEKGDIPEGYSVSREKKERFSLILESASTNQTSMYLCASSFGGASTGELFFGEGSRLTVL.

The rearrangement links TRBV5-1 to TRBJ2-2; possibly TRBD1 for D (6 bases). CDR3 size: 15 residues. V lost 7 bases, J lost 0 bases, and 13 bases lay in between. CDR1 is SGHRS, CDR2 YFSETQ, per germline. The CDR3 sequence: CASGTGSANTGELFF. Here the CDR3 DNA reads TGCGCCAGCGGTACAGGGTCCGCGAACACCGGGGAGCTGTTTTTT.

This sequence joins TRBV5-6 and TRBJ2-7, with 7 bases aligning to TRBD1. Looked up from germline, CDR1 is SGHDT and CDR2 is YYEEEE. The CDR3 contains 13 residues. The junction had 4 bases not matched to a gene; V was cut back by 4 bases and J by 3 bases. CDR3 DNA: TGTGCCAGCAGCGACAGGGCGATCTACGAGCAGTACTTC. It translates to CASSDRAIYEQYF.

The chain combines TRBV15 with TRBJ2-1; D not resolved. The V end was cut by 0 bases, the J end by 8 bases, with 14 bases between. This CDR3 is 15 amino acids long. Germline CDR1 is LNHNV and CDR2 is YYDKDF (reference sequence). DNA of the CDR3: TGTGCCACCAGCAGAGATCAAGTCTATTCCCATGAGCAGTTCTTC. This sequence encodes CATSRDQVYSHEQFF.

This clone was picked up one time. This rearrangement joins TRBV3-1 (or the pseudogene TRBV3-2) to TRBJ2-1, with 7 nucleotides matching TRBD1. Unmatched junction bases numbered 3, after V lost 4 bases and J lost 6 bases. The CDR3 is 13 amino acids. Germline V gene data show CDR1 as LGHDT and CDR2 as YNNKEL (reference sequence). DNA of the CDR3: TGTGCCAGCAGCCGGGGACAGCTCAATGAGCAGTTCTTC. As protein: CASSRGQLNEQFF.

The rearrangement joins TRBV14 to TRBJ2-7, with 10 bases identical to TRBD2. The CDR3 has 15 residues. From germline, CDR1 is SGHDN and CDR2 FVKESK. Trimming removed 1 base from V and 3 bases from J; junction bases left unmatched: 3. CDR3 DNA: TGTGCCAGCAGCCAAGGGACTAGCGGTTACTACGAGCAGTACTTC. Encoded protein: CASSQGTSGYYEQYF.

In DNA, the CDR3 is TGTGCCAGTAGTGTGATCTCCCCAGGCTCTGGGGCCAACGTCCTGACTTTC. Its translation: CASSVISPGSGANVLTF. The chain uses TRBV19 and TRBJ2-6, with D hard to call. This CDR3 contains 17 residues. V was cut by 5 bases and J by 0 bases, with 14 bases left in between. The germline gives CDR1 LNHDA, CDR2 SQIVND (reference sequence).

The gene calls are TRBV5-1 and TRBJ1-2, with D perhaps TRBD1 (5 bases). The ends were cut back, 0 bases at V and 4 bases at J, with 13 bases in the middle. The CDR3 contains 15 residues. In germline, CDR1 is SGHRS, CDR2 YFSETQ. CDR3 sequence reads: CASSLAGDSIYGYTF. CDR3 nucleotides: TGCGCCAGCAGCTTGGCCGGAGACAGTATCTATGGCTACACCTTC.

The sample holds a few counts of this clone. The chain links TRBV11-2 to TRBJ1-1; D is ambiguous. Between the trimmed V and J ends, which lost 5 bases and 0 bases, there was a span of 7 bases. Per germline, CDR1 SGHAT and CDR2 FQNNGV. The CDR3 is 13 residues long. The CDR3 DNA reads TGTGCCAGCAGCGCAAACATGAACACTGAAGCTTTCTTT. It yields the protein CASSANMNTEAFF.